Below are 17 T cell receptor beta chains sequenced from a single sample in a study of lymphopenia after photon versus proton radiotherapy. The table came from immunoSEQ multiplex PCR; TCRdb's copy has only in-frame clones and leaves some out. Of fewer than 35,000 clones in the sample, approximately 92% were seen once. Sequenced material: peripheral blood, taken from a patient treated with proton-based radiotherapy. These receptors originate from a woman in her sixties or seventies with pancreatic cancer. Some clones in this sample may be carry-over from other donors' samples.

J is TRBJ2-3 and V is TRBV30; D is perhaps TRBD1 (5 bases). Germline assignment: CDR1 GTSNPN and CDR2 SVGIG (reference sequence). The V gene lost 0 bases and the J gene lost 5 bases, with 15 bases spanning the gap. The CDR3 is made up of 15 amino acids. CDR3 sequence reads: CAWSVHLVRGDTQYF. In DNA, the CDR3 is TGTGCCTGGAGTGTACATCTAGTAAGGGGAGATACGCAGTATTTT. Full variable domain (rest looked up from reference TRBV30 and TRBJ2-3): SQTIHQWPATLVQPVGSPLSLECTVEGTSNPNLYWYRQAAGRGLQLLFYSVGIGQISSEVPQNLSASRPQDRQFILSSKKLLLSDSGFYLCAWSVHLVRGDTQYFGPGTRLTVL.

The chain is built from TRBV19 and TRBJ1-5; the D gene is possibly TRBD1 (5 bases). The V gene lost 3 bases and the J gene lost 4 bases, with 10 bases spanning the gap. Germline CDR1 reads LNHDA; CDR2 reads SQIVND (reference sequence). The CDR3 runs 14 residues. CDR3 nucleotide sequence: TGTGCCAGTAGTATGGTCAGGGATAATCAGCCCCAGCATTTT. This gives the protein CASSMVRDNQPQHF.

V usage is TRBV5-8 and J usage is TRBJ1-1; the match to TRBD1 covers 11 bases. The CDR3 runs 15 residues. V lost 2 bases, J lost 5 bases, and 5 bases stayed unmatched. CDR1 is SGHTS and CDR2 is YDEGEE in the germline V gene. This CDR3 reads CASSFGQGAFTEAFF. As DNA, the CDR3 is TGTGCCAGCAGCTTTGGACAGGGGGCATTTACTGAAGCTTTCTTT.

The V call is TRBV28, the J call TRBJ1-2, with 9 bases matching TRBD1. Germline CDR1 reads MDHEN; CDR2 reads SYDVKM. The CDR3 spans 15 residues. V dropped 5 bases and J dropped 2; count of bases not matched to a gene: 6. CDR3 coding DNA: TGTGCCAGCAGTGGTTCCGGGACAGGGAACTATGGCTACACCTTC. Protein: CASSGSGTGNYGYTF.

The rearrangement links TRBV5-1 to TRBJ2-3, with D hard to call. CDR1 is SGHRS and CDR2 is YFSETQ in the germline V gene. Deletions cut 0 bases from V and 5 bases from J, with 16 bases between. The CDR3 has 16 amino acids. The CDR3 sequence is CASSLVGDLSLDTQYF. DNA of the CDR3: TGCGCCAGCAGCTTGGTTGGGGATCTTAGCCTAGATACGCAGTATTTT. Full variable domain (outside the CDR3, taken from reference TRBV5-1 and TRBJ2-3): KAGVTQTPRYLIKTRGQQVTLSCSPISGHRSVSWYQQTPGQGLQFLFEYFSETQRNKGNFPGRFSGRQFSNSRSEMNVSTLELGDSALYLCASSLVGDLSLDTQYFGPGTRLTVL.

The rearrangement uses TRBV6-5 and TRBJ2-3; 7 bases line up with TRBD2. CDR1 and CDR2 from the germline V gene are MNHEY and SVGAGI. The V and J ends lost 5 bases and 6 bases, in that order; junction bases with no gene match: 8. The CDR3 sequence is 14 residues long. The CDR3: CASSPSVGRDTQYF. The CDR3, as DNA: TGTGCCAGCAGTCCCTCGGTCGGGAGGGATACGCAGTATTTT.

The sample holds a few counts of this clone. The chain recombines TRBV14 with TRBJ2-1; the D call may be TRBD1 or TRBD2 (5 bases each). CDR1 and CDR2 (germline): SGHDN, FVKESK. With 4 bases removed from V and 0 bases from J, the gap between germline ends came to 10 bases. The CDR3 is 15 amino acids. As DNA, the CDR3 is TGTGCCAGCAGCCCGGGACCAAGCTCCTACAATGAGCAGTTCTTC. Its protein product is CASSPGPSSYNEQFF.

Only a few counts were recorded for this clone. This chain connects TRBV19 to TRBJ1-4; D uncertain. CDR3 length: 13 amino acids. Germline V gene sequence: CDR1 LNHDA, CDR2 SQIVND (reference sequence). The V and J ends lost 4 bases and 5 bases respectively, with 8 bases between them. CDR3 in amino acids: CASSRLKNEKLFF. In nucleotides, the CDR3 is TGTGCCAGTAGTAGACTGAAAAATGAAAAACTGTTTTTT.

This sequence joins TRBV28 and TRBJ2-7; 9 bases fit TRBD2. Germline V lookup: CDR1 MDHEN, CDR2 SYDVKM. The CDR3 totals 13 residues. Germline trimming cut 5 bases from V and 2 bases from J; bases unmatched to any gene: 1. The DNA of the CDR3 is TGTGCCAGCAGTGGACTAGCGCCCTACGAGCAGTACTTC. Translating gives CASSGLAPYEQYF.

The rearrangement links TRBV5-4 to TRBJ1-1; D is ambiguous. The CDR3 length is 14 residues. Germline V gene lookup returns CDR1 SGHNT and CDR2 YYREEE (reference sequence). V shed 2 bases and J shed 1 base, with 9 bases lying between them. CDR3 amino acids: CASSFGRGNTEAFF. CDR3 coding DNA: TGTGCCAGCAGCTTTGGTCGGGGGAACACTGAAGCTTTCTTT.

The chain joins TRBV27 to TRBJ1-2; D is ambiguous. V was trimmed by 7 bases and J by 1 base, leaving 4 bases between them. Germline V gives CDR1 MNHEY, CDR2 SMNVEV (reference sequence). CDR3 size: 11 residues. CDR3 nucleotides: TGTGCCAGCATGGGTAACTATGGCTACACCTTC. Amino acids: CASMGNYGYTF.

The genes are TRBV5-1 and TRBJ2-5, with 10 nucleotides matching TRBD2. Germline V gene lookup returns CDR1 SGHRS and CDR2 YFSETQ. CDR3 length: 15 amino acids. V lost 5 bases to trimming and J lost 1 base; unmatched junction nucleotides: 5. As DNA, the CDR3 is TGCGCCAGCAGAACTAGCGGGATATCCCAAGAGACCCAGTACTTC. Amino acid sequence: CASRTSGISQETQYF.

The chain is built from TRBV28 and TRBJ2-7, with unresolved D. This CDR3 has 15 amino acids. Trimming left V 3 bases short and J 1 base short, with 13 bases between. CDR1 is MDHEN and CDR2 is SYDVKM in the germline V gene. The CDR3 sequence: CASSFIPARSYEQYF. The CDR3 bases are TGTGCCAGCAGTTTTATTCCGGCGAGGTCCTACGAGCAGTACTTC.

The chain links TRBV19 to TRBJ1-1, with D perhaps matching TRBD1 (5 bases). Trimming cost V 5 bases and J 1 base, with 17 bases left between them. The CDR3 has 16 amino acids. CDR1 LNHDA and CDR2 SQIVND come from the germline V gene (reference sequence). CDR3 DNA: TGTGCCAGTAGTCGAATCCAGACAGCCCAGAACACTGAAGCTTTCTTT. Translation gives CASSRIQTAQNTEAFF. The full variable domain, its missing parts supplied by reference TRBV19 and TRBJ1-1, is DGGITQSPKYLFRKEGQNVTLSCEQNLNHDAMYWYRQDPGQGLRLIYYSQIVNDFQKGDIAEGYSVSREKKESFPLTVTSAQKNPTAFYLCASSRIQTAQNTEAFFGQGTRLTVV.

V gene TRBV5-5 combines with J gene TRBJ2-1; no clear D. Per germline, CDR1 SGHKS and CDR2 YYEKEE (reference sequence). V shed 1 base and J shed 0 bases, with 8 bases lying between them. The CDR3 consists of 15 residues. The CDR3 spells CASSLLQNSYNEQFF. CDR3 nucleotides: TGTGCCAGCAGCTTGTTGCAGAACTCCTACAATGAGCAGTTCTTC. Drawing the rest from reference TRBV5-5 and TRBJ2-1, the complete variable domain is DAGVTQSPTHLIKTRGQQVTLRCSPISGHKSVSWYQQVLGQGPQFIFQYYEKEERGRGNFPDRFSARQFPNYSSELNVNALLLGDSALYLCASSLLQNSYNEQFFGPGTRLTVL.

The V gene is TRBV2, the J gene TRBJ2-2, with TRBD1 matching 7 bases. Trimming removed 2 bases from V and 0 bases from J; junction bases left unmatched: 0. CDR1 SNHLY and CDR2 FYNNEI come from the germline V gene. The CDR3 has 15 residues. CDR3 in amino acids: CASSEQGANTGELFF. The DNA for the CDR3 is TGTGCCAGCAGTGAACAGGGGGCGAACACCGGGGAGCTGTTTTTT.

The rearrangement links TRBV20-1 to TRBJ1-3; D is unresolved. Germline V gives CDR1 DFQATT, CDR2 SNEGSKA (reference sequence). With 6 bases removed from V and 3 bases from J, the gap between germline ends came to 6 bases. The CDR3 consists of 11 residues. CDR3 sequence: CSASFGNTIYF. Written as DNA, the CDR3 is TGCAGTGCCTCGTTTGGAAACACCATATATTTT.